The T cell receptor beta chain under discussion was sequenced for a study of blood T cell repertoires in COVID-19. Overall study: The study drew acute and convalescent COVID-19 samples from the United States, Italy and Spain. PBMCs, B-cell-depleted T cells, or T cells provided the cDNA or gDNA that made up the material.

Libraries were prepared by immunoSEQ multiplex PCR; TCRdb keeps only in-frame clonotypes and omits some of them. Among 70,000 to 95,000 clones listed, approximately 89% were seen once. The CDR3 length is 16 residues. The clonotype originates from a woman of 80 years or more with active COVID-19. The sequenced sample was peripheral blood. The rearrangement joins TRBV21-1 to TRBJ2-3; TRBD1 is the table's D call and was not checked against the DNA. TRBV21-1 is flagged as a pseudogene. CDR3 coding DNA: TGTGCCAGCAGCACCAGACGGGTAAACAGGACAGATACGCAGTATTTT. This codes for CASSTRRVNRTDTQYF.